This T cell receptor (beta chain) was sequenced during a study of multiple sclerosis patients with progressive multifocal leukoencephalopathy. Noted time point: time of PML onset. Assay: immunoSEQ multiplex PCR; the TCRdb copy retains only in-frame clones and omits some. This table has roughly 32,000 clones, roughly 87% appearing once. As to this clone: Other DNA sequences in this specimen translate into the identical CDR3.

Germline V gene data show CDR1 as SGHRS and CDR2 as YFSETQ. CDR3 length equals 12 residues. The V gene end was trimmed by 3 bases and the J gene end by 8 bases; junction bases not matched to a gene: 4. V and J are TRBV5-1 and TRBJ1-1; TRBD1 agrees at 7 bases. Sample: PBMCs, taken from a patient treated with natalizumab. This sequence originates from a human donor with progressive multifocal leukoencephalopathy. The chain's CDR3 is CASSSTGLEAFF. The CDR3 DNA is TGCGCCAGCAGCTCGACAGGGTTGGAAGCTTTCTTT.